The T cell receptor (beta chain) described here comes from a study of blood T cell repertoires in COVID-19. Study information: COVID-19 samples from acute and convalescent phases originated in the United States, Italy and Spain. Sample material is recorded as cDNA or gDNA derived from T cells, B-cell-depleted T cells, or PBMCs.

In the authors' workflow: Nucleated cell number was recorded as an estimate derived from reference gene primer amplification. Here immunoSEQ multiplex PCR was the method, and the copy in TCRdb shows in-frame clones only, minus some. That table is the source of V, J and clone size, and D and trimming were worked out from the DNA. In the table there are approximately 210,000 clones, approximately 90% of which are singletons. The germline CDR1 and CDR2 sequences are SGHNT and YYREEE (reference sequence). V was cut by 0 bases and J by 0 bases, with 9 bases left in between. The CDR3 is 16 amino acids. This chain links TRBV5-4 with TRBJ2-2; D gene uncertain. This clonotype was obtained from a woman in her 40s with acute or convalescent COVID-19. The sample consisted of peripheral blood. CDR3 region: CASSLGGNANTGELFF. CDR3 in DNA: TGTGCCAGCAGCTTGGGAGGAAACGCGAACACCGGGGAGCTGTTTTTT. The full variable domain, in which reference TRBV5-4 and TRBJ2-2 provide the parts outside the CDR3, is ETGVTQSPTHLIKTRGQQVTLRCSSQSGHNTVSWYQQALGQGPQFIFQYYREEENGRGNFPPRFSGLQFPNYSSELNVNALELDDSALYLCASSLGGNANTGELFFGEGSRLTVL.